This is a list of T cell receptor beta chains from one sample in a study of CD39 and CD103 CD8 tumor-infiltrating T cells. The table came from immunoSEQ multiplex PCR; TCRdb's copy has only in-frame clones and leaves some out. The table shows about 7,400 clones, with over 50% occurring only once. The sample consisted of CD8+ T cells sorted from blood. The receptors were sampled from a human donor with head and neck squamous cell carcinoma. Each CDR3 is given with its conserved first and last residue. The D gene is left open where the match is weak. Rows may omit the clone size; those that give it use once, few, many or a size class.

TRBD1 NA TRBJ2-7 TRBV6-5 CASSLTGGYGYEQYF TGTGCCAGCAGCCTAACAGGGGGCTACGGCTACGAGCAGTACTTC
TRBD1 NA TRBJ2-7 TRBV15 CATSRTAGTGIYEQYF TGTGCCACCAGCAGAACTGCCGGGACAGGGATATACGAGCAGTACTTC
NA NA TRBJ2-7 TRBV9 CASSPWATVSEQYF TGTGCCAGCAGCCCTTGGGCTACGGTGAGCGAGCAGTACTTC
TRBD1 few TRBJ2-7 TRBV10-3 CAISDRTGGTYEQYF TGTGCCATCAGTGATCGGACAGGGGGCACCTACGAGCAGTACTTC
TRBD2 NA TRBJ2-5 TRBV6-1 CASSELGSGRRYETQYF TGTGCCAGCAGTGAGCTTGGTAGCGGGAGGAGGTATGAGACCCAGTACTTC
NA NA TRBJ2-7 TRBV28 CASSLGQYDEQYF TGTGCCAGCAGTTTAGGACAGTACGACGAGCAGTACTTC
NA NA TRBJ1-1 TRBV27 CASSPGTTTEAFF TGTGCCAGCAGTCCGGGGACAACGACTGAAGCTTTCTTT
NA NA TRBJ1-1 TRBV19 CASSINDNMNTEAFF TGTGCCAGTAGTATCAACGACAATATGAACACTGAAGCTTTCTTT
TRBD1 NA TRBJ1-1 TRBV7-2 CASSRGQGRDDTEAFF TGTGCCAGCAGCCGAGGACAGGGGCGAGACGACACTGAAGCTTTCTTT
TRBD2 NA TRBJ2-3 TRBV29-1 CSVPIAGVGDTQYF TGCAGCGTTCCCATAGCGGGAGTAGGTGATACGCAGTATTTT
TRBD2 once TRBJ2-1 TRBV28 CAISTGASGTIEQFF TGTGCCATCTCTACCGGGGCTAGCGGGACTATTGAGCAGTTCTTC
TRBD2 NA TRBJ2-1 TRBV10-2 CASTKAGSDNEQFF TGCGCCAGCACTAAAGCGGGGAGCGACAATGAGCAGTTCTTC
NA NA TRBJ2-3 TRBV27 CASSFLGDTQYF TGTGCCAGCAGTTTCTTAGGAGATACGCAGTATTTT
NA NA TRBJ2-1 TRBV11-2 CASSSVGPYNEQFF TGTGCCAGCAGCTCGGTAGGACCCTACAATGAGCAGTTCTTC
NA few TRBJ2-7 TRBV15 CATSPTSQDEQYF TGTGCCACCAGTCCCACGTCACAGGACGAGCAGTACTTC
TRBD1 NA TRBJ1-5 TRBV6-5 CASSLTGGNQPQHF TGTGCCAGCAGCCTAACAGGGGGCAATCAGCCCCAGCATTTT
NA NA TRBJ2-1 TRBV7-3 CASSFEGGYFDEQFF TGTGCCAGCAGCTTTGAAGGGGGGTACTTCGATGAGCAGTTCTTC
NA NA TRBJ1-2 TRBV6-6 CASSPASPIYGYTF TGTGCCAGCAGTCCGGCCAGTCCGATCTATGGCTACACCTTC
NA NA TRBJ1-2 TRBV23-1 CASSQWQGDYGYTF TGCGCCAGCAGTCAATGGCAGGGAGACTATGGCTACACCTTC
NA few TRBJ2-5 TRBV21-1 CASRTDGETQYF TGTGCCAGCAGGACAGATGGGGAGACCCAGTACTTC
TRBD2 NA TRBJ2-1 TRBV27 CASSLGSGGAYNEQFF TGTGCCAGCAGTTTAGGGTCGGGGGGGGCCTACAATGAGCAGTTCTTC
TRBD1 few TRBJ2-7 TRBV2 CASRDRDEQYF TGTGCCAGCAGGGACAGGGACGAGCAGTACTTC
NA few TRBJ2-1 TRBV7-2 CASSLFETSYNEQFF TGTGCCAGCAGCTTATTCGAGACCTCCTACAATGAGCAGTTCTTC
NA NA TRBJ2-2 TRBV21-1 CASKSGTESKTGELFF TGTGCCAGCAAATCCGGGACCGAGTCGAAAACCGGGGAGCTGTTTTTT
TRBD2 few TRBJ2-2 TRBV7-8 CASSEIAGTWTGELFF TGTGCCAGCAGCGAAATAGCGGGAACGTGGACCGGGGAGCTGTTTTTT
NA few TRBJ2-3 TRBV30 CAWSVSTDTQYF TGTGCCTGGAGTGTGAGCACAGATACGCAGTATTTT
TRBD2 NA TRBJ2-7 TRBV6-5 CASRRLAGDLLEQYF TGTGCCAGCAGACGGTTAGCGGGAGACCTCCTCGAGCAGTACTTC
NA NA TRBJ2-1 TRBV4-3 CASSQEWSNEQFF TGCGCCAGCAGCCAAGAGTGGAGCAATGAGCAGTTCTTC
TRBD1 once TRBJ1-5 TRBV7-8 CASSSGQGSDQPQHF TGTGCCAGCAGCTCCGGACAGGGGAGCGATCAGCCCCAGCATTTT
TRBD2 NA TRBJ2-2 TRBV4-3 CASSAQRDRNTGELFF TGCGCCAGCAGCGCCCAGCGGGACCGGAACACCGGGGAGCTGTTTTTT
NA NA TRBJ1-3 TRBV6-5 CASRNPGNTIYF TGTGCCAGCCGTAATCCCGGAAACACCATATATTTT
NA few TRBJ2-2 TRBV27 CASSFLGTGELFF TGTGCCAGCAGTTTTCTGGGGACCGGGGAGCTGTTTTTT
NA NA TRBJ2-2 TRBV7-9 CASSTQLSQRAGELFF TGTGCCAGCAGCACTCAATTATCTCAGAGAGCCGGGGAGCTGTTTTTT